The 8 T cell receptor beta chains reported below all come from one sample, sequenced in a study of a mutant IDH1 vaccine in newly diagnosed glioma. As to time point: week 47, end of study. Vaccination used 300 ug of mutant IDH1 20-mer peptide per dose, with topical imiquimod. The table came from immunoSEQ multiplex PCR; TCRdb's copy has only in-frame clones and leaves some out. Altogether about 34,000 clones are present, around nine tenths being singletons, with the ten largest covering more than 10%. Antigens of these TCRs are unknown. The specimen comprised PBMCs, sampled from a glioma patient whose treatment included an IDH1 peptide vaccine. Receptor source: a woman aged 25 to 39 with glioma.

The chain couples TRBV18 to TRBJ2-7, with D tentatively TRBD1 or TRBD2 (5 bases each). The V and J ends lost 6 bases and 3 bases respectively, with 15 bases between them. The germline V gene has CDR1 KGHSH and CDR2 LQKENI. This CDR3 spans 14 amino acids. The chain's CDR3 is CASSLPGRLYEQYF. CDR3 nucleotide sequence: TGTGCCAGCTCTCTCCCGGGACGGCTCTACGAGCAGTACTTC. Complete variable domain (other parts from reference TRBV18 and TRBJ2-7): NAGVMQNPRHLVRRRGQEARLRCSPMKGHSHVYWYRQLPEEGLKFMVYLQKENIIDESGMPKERFSAEFPKEGPSILRIQQVVRGDSAAYFCASSLPGRLYEQYFGPGTRLTVT.

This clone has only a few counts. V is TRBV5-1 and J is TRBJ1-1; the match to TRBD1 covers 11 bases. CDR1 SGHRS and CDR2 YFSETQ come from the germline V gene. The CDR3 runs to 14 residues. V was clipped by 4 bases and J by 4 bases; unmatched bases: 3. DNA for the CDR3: TGCGCCAGCAGCCCTGGGACAGGGGGCACTGAAGCTTTCTTT. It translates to CASSPGTGGTEAFF.

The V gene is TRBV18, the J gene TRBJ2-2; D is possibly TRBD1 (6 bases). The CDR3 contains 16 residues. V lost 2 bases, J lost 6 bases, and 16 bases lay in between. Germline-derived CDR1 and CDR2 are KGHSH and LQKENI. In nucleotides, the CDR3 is TGTGCCAGCTCACCAAGGGGAGCAGGGGACGCCGGGGAGCTGTTTTTT. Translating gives CASSPRGAGDAGELFF.

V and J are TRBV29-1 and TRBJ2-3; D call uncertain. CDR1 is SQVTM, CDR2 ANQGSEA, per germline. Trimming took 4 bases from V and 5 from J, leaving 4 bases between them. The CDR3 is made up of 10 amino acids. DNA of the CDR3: TGCAGCGTTGTTGTAGATACGCAGTATTTT. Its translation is CSVVVDTQYF.

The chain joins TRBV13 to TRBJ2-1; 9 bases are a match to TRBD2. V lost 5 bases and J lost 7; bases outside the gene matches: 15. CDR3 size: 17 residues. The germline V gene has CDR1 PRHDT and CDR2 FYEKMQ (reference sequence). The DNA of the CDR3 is TGTGCCAGCAGCCACCGAGGGGCGGGGGGGCCGGGGAATGAGCAGTTCTTC. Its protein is CASSHRGAGGPGNEQFF.

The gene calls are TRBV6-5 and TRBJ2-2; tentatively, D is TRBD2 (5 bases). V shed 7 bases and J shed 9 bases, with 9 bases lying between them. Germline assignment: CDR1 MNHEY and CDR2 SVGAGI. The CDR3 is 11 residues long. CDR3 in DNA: TGTGCCAGCACTCGAGGGCGGGAGCTGTTTTTT. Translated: CASTRGRELFF.

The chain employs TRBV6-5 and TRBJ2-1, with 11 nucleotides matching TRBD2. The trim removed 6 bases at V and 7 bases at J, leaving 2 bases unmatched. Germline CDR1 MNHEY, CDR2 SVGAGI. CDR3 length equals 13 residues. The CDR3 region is CASRLAGENEQFF. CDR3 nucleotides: TGTGCCAGCAGACTAGCGGGGGAGAATGAGCAGTTCTTC.

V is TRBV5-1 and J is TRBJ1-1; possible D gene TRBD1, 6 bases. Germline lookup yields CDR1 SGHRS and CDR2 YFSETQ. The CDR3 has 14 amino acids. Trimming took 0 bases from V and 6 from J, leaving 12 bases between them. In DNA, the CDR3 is TGCGCCAGCAGCTTGGGAGGGGGGCTGGCTGAAGCTTTCTTT. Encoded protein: CASSLGGGLAEAFF.